The sequence of this T cell receptor beta chain was determined in a study of T cell repertoires in cytomegalovirus infection. Turning to the study itself: A matching HLA type, together with CMV infection, was signaled by public TCR beta signatures.

Whole-study findings and limits: The response measured ex vivo was dominated by TCR beta clonotypes (HLA-C-restricted and CMV-specific). CMV carriers with the relevant HLA were identified by cumulative public TCR beta family frequency.

This clonotype was counted a few times. The antigen is unknown. TCRdb itself ran the reads through MiXCR, one entry per CDR3 protein. The sample yields approximately 990,000 distinct CDR3 sequences, roughly 31% seen once. This receptor was taken from a human donor in good health (CMV status not recorded). Some clones in this sample may be carry-over from other donors' samples. The source was cultured CD8+ T cells from PBMCs, collected from culture after CMV antigen stimulation.

CDR3 amino acids: CASSPPVGRRGTDTQYF. The CDR3 DNA reads as TGTGCCAGCTCACCACCGGTCGGGCGACGGGGCACAGATACGCAGTATTTT. V gene TRBV18 combines with J gene TRBJ2-3; D is unresolved. Germline assignment: CDR1 KGHSH and CDR2 LQKENI. The V and J ends lost 0 bases and 1 base respectively, with 14 bases between them. The length of the CDR3 is 17 residues.